These 6 T cell receptor beta chains originate from one sample sequenced in a study of blood T cells in healthy people across ages. A second roughly 7 to 12 cycle PCR used barcoded and J-beta primers. TCRdb re-derived calls from the 5' RACE reads in MiXCR, one entry per CDR3 protein. The sample includes 1,500,000 or so distinct CDR3 sequences, approximately 43% seen only once; the top ten take less than 5%. The material sequenced was blood. These receptor sequences come from a woman younger than 35 in good health.

This chain connects TRBV7-9 to TRBJ1-4; possible D gene TRBD1, 6 bases. This CDR3 has 12 residues. Germline V gives CDR1 SEHNR, CDR2 FQNEAQ (reference sequence). Trimming left V 6 bases short and J 15 bases short, with 17 bases between. The CDR3 bases are TGTGCCAGCAGTCACAGGGATGAGAGCTTGTTTTTT. Translated, it gives CASSHRDESLFF.

The chain joins TRBV27 to TRBJ1-6; D is ambiguous. V was pared by 6 bases and J by 8 bases, with 8 bases between. The V gene's germline CDR1 is MNHEY and CDR2 SMNVEV (reference sequence). CDR3 length equals 12 residues. For the CDR3, the DNA is TGTGCCAGCAGGATGTGGGATTCACCCCTCCACTTT. Protein sequence: CASRMWDSPLHF.

The J gene is TRBJ1-1, the V gene TRBV7-9; 9 bases align to TRBD1. Germline values: CDR1 SEHNR, CDR2 FQNEAQ (reference sequence). CDR3 length equals 14 residues. With 4 bases clipped from V and 5 bases from J, the junction kept 5 bases outside the gene matches. The CDR3 bases are TGTGCCAGCAGCTCGGGGACAGGGAGGACTGAAGCTTTCTTT. Translating gives CASSSGTGRTEAFF.

The J gene is TRBJ2-1, the V gene TRBV7-3, with TRBD1 identical over 10 bases. The DNA end is a closer match to TRBJ2-7, so the J assignment may be wrong. The CDR3 covers 17 residues. Germline CDR1 is SGHTA and CDR2 is FQGTGA. The CDR3 DNA reads as TGTGCCAGCAGCCCAACTGGTGTGGACAGGGGGTACAATGAGCAGTACTTC. Translation gives CASSPTGVDRGYNEQYF.

This chain joins TRBV2 and TRBJ1-1; weak D call: TRBD1 (5 bases). The V end was cut by 2 bases, the J end by 12 bases, with 13 bases between. Germline V gene sequence: CDR1 SNHLY, CDR2 FYNNEI. The CDR3 is made up of 12 amino acids. The CDR3 region has the DNA TGTGCCAGCAGTGAACCAGGGACCCGATCTTTCTTT. This gives the protein CASSEPGTRSFF. The full variable domain, rest sourced from reference TRBV2 and TRBJ1-1, is EPEVTQTPSHQVTQMGQEVILRCVPISNHLYFYWYRQILGQKVEFLVSFYNNEISEKSEIFDDQFSVERPDGSNFTLKIRSTKLEDSAMYFCASSEPGTRSFFGQGTRLTVV.

The rearrangement uses TRBV12-3 or TRBV12-4 and TRBJ2-3, with D perhaps being TRBD1 or TRBD2 (5 bases each). The CDR3 spans 15 residues. Deletions cut 4 bases from V and 0 bases from J, with 11 bases between. The CDR3 reads CASSWDPGSTDTQYF. The CDR3 DNA is TGTGCCAGCAGTTGGGACCCGGGAAGCACAGATACGCAGTATTTT.